A selection of T cell receptor beta chains follows, all from one sample in a study of response to subunit inactivated influenza vaccine. TCRdb processed the RT-PCR reads anew with MiXCR; each CDR3 protein has one entry. The sample yields 650,000 or so distinct CDR3 sequences, around 13% seen once. The sequenced sample was PBMCs from blood, obtained around 15 days before vaccination. The receptors come from a man aged 50-59 years who received an inactivated influenza vaccine. Each CDR3 is given with its conserved first and last residue.

V gene: TRBV10-1
J gene: TRBJ2-4
CDR3 protein: CASRDASGRSKNIQYF

V gene: TRBV12-3/TRBV12-4
J gene: TRBJ2-5
CDR3 protein: CASSPLEETQYF

V gene: TRBV11-2
J gene: TRBJ2-2
CDR3 protein: CASSSAAGELFF

V gene: TRBV29-1
J gene: TRBJ2-3
CDR3 protein: CSVPVSSTDTQYF

V gene: TRBV6-1
J gene: TRBJ2-7
CDR3 protein: CASSLRTGGPYEQYF

V gene: TRBV29-1
J gene: TRBJ2-1
CDR3 protein: CSANSGTSGRGPNNEQFF

V gene: TRBV5-1
J gene: TRBJ2-1
CDR3 protein: CASSLREGLRHEQFF

V gene: TRBV5-1
J gene: TRBJ2-7
CDR3 protein: CASSLDGNYEQYF

V gene: TRBV3-1
J gene: TRBJ2-5
CDR3 protein: CASSQRSIAETQYF

V gene: TRBV28
J gene: TRBJ2-5
CDR3 protein: CASSTQGLSGYQETQYF

V gene: TRBV3-1
J gene: TRBJ2-4
CDR3 protein: CASSHTENIQYF

V gene: TRBV5-1
J gene: TRBJ1-1
CDR3 protein: CASSVARNTEAFF

V gene: TRBV18
J gene: TRBJ1-1
CDR3 protein: CASSPPAAGGTEAFF

V gene: TRBV20-1
J gene: TRBJ1-6
CDR3 protein: CSARDRAGRGSPLHF

V gene: TRBV11-1
J gene: TRBJ2-2
CDR3 protein: CASSKGLAGGRTGELFF

V gene: TRBV5-1
J gene: TRBJ1-3
CDR3 protein: CASSFAGTGLNTIYF

V gene: TRBV5-1
J gene: TRBJ2-2
CDR3 protein: CASSEIGSTGELFF

V gene: TRBV6-5
J gene: TRBJ1-2
CDR3 protein: CASSRPDLGYTF

V gene: TRBV27
J gene: TRBJ2-7
CDR3 protein: CASSLTGNNEQYF

V gene: TRBV20-1
J gene: TRBJ2-7
CDR3 protein: CSARAAVPYEQYF

V gene: TRBV7-9
J gene: TRBJ2-3
CDR3 protein: CASSPPTSGASTDTQYF

V gene: TRBV20-1
J gene: TRBJ2-3
CDR3 protein: CSARDRRVVGTDTQYF

V gene: TRBV6-2/TRBV6-3
J gene: TRBJ2-1
CDR3 protein: CASINGDSWYNEQFF

V gene: TRBV7-2
J gene: TRBJ2-3
CDR3 protein: CASSRFVGAGGDTQYF

V gene: TRBV11-2
J gene: TRBJ1-4
CDR3 protein: CASSRAGGSLQKLFF

V gene: TRBV20-1
J gene: TRBJ2-3
CDR3 protein: CSPGSSADTQYF

V gene: TRBV29-1
J gene: TRBJ2-1
CDR3 protein: CSILTGLVFNEQFF

V gene: TRBV10-2
J gene: TRBJ1-2
CDR3 protein: CASSSGQPRAGYTF

V gene: TRBV10-2
J gene: TRBJ2-7
CDR3 protein: CASSELRGPYEQYF

V gene: TRBV20-1
J gene: TRBJ2-6
CDR3 protein: CSALRPGQGWSGANVLTF

V gene: TRBV7-2
J gene: TRBJ2-2
CDR3 protein: CASSFVASGGSTGELFF

V gene: TRBV12-3/TRBV12-4
J gene: TRBJ1-4
CDR3 protein: CATQTTGVREKLFF

V gene: TRBV20-1
J gene: TRBJ2-1
CDR3 protein: CSAISLAGGTRARFGEQFF

V gene: TRBV20-1
J gene: TRBJ2-1
CDR3 protein: CSARDVPYNEQFF

V gene: TRBV28
J gene: TRBJ1-2
CDR3 protein: CASSTSPGQGAYGYTF

V gene: TRBV29-1
J gene: TRBJ2-7
CDR3 protein: CSVEDPRWRDKQYF

V gene: TRBV5-1
J gene: TRBJ2-3
CDR3 protein: CASTTGSPTDTQYF

V gene: TRBV28
J gene: TRBJ2-2
CDR3 protein: CASSILMPGQGRSGELFF

V gene: TRBV10-3
J gene: TRBJ1-1
CDR3 protein: CAISGDGMNTEAFF

V gene: TRBV6-2/TRBV6-3
J gene: TRBJ2-7
CDR3 protein: CASSYERGAAYEQYF

V gene: TRBV5-1
J gene: TRBJ1-2
CDR3 protein: CASSSLQGSGGYTF

V gene: TRBV7-3
J gene: TRBJ2-1
CDR3 protein: CASSFDARGNEQFF

V gene: TRBV10-1
J gene: TRBJ2-2
CDR3 protein: CASSEFLNTGELFF

V gene: TRBV7-2
J gene: TRBJ2-5
CDR3 protein: CASSLARDRGGETQYF

V gene: TRBV9
J gene: TRBJ2-1
CDR3 protein: CASSVATGIPYNEQFF

V gene: TRBV9
J gene: TRBJ2-2
CDR3 protein: CASSAGVAGELFF

V gene: TRBV9
J gene: TRBJ2-1
CDR3 protein: CASSVVGGTYNEQFF

V gene: TRBV3-1
J gene: TRBJ2-7
CDR3 protein: CASCLRAGGLQGGNYEQYF